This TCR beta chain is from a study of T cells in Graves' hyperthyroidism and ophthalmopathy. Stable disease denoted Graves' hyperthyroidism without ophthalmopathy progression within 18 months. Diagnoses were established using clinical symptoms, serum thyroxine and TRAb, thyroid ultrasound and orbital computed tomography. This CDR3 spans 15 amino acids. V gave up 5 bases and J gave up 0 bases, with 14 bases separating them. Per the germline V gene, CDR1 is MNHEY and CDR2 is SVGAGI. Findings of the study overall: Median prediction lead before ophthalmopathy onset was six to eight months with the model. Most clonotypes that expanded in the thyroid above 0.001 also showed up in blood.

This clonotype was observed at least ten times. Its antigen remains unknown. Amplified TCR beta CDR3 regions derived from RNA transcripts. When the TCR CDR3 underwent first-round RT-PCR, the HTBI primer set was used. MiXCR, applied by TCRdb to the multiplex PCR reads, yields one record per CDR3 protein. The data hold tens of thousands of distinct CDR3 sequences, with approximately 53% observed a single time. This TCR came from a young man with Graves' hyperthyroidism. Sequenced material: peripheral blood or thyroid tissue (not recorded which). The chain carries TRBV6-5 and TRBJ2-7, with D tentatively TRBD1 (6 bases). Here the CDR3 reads CASSRDRDNSYEQYF. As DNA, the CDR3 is TGTGCCAGCAGTCGCGACCGGGACAACTCCTACGAGCAGTACTTC.